The subject of this entry is one T cell receptor (beta chain). Its specificity is unknown. Profiled with immunoSEQ multiplex PCR; TCRdb holds only in-frame clones, not every one. The table lists about 27,000 clones, 70% to 90% of them singletons. Germline trimming cut 0 bases from V and 7 bases from J; bases unmatched to any gene: 3. CDR1 and CDR2 from the germline V gene are SEHNR and FQNEAQ (reference sequence). This CDR3 comprises 14 residues. This entry belongs to a study of OX40 agonist ivuxolimab in advanced cancers. The study's findings and limits: Low normalized clonal expansion also occurred in some nonresponding patients. CD4+ and CD8+ blood T cells expanded clonally by week 6 at 0.1 to 3.0 mg/kg. Relative to CD4+, CD8+ T cells held more expanded clones on average.

The input for sequencing was CD4+ or CD8+ T cells sorted from blood, taken in a trial of the OX40 agonist ivuxolimab. The gene calls are TRBV7-9 and TRBJ2-3, with TRBD1 identical over 8 bases. The receptor was derived from an adult with an advanced solid tumor such as melanoma, head and neck, liver or kidney cancer. The CDR3 loop is CASSLARQGYTQYF. In DNA, the CDR3 is TGTGCCAGCAGCTTAGCGAGACAGGGGTATACGCAGTATTTT.